The 21 T cell receptor beta chains listed next were all sequenced from one sample in a study of somatic mutations in cytotoxic T cells in rheumatoid arthritis. Assay used: immunoSEQ multiplex PCR; TCRdb lists only in-frame clones, some missing. The sample lists approximately 5,500 clones; approximately 78% were seen once. Material for sequencing was CD8+ T cells sorted from blood. Source of these receptors: an adult with rheumatoid arthritis.

The CDR3 DNA reads as TGTGCCAGCAGCTTGCCGACCAATAAGCAGTACTTC. Its translation: CASSLPTNKQYF. The chain has TRBV5-4 and TRBJ2-7, with no clear D. CDR1 and CDR2 from the germline V gene are SGHNT and YYREEE (reference sequence). Between the trimmed V and J ends, which lost 1 base and 8 bases, there was a span of 10 bases. The CDR3 extends over 12 amino acids.

The CDR3 nucleotides are TGTGCCAGCAGCTTGTTACGGGTTACCTATGGCTACACCTTC. This encodes CASSLLRVTYGYTF. V and J are TRBV5-6 and TRBJ1-2; no definite D call. V lost 1 base and J 4 bases, leaving 11 bases between the germline ends. The CDR3 sequence is 14 residues long. CDR1 is SGHDT, CDR2 YYEEEE, per germline.

The chain carries TRBV6-5 and TRBJ1-1; possibly TRBD1 for D (6 bases). Per germline, CDR1 MNHEY and CDR2 SVGAGI. V lost 3 bases and J lost 7, with 15 bases in between. This CDR3 is built from 14 residues. CDR3 sequence: CASSYPQGPHEAFF. CDR3 sequence (DNA): TGTGCCAGCAGTTATCCTCAGGGGCCACATGAAGCTTTCTTT.

V and J are TRBV27 and TRBJ2-7; D is possibly TRBD1 (5 bases). The CDR3 runs 13 residues. In germline, CDR1 is MNHEY, CDR2 SMNVEV (reference sequence). Trimming removed 3 bases at V and 1 base at J, with 7 bases between. The CDR3 DNA reads TGTGCCAGCAGTTTTCAGGGTTCCTACGAGCAGTACTTC. As protein: CASSFQGSYEQYF.

The genes are TRBV30 and TRBJ2-1; D may correspond to TRBD1 or TRBD2 (6 bases each). V shed 4 bases and J shed 8 bases, with 18 bases lying between them. CDR3 length equals 14 residues. Germline V CDR1 and CDR2: GTSNPN, SVGIG (reference sequence). The CDR3 region has the DNA TGTGCCTGGACTTTTATGGGGGGCGGGGATGAGCAGTTCTTC. Its translation is CAWTFMGGGDEQFF. Using reference TRBV30 and TRBJ2-1 for the parts outside the CDR3, the full variable domain is SQTIHQWPATLVQPVGSPLSLECTVEGTSNPNLYWYRQAAGRGLQLLFYSVGIGQISSEVPQNLSASRPQDRQFILSSKKLLLSDSGFYLCAWTFMGGGDEQFFGPGTRLTVL.

This clone has only a few counts. Other DNA sequences within the sample encode an identical CDR3. The chain carries TRBV5-4 and TRBJ2-1; unclear D gene. V was cut by 0 bases and J by 7 bases, with 14 bases left in between. Germline-derived CDR1 and CDR2 are SGHNT and YYREEE (reference sequence). This CDR3 has 15 amino acids. CDR3 in DNA: TGTGCCAGCAGCTTGGGGGCCGGGCCTAGTAATGAGCAGTTCTTC. This gives the protein CASSLGAGPSNEQFF.

In this sample, this clone turned up once. The chain uses TRBV7-2 and TRBJ1-1; TRBD1 is a possible D gene (5 bases). Between the trimmed V and J ends, which lost 1 base and 4 bases, there was a span of 13 bases. Germline assignment: CDR1 SGHTA and CDR2 FQGNSA. The CDR3 runs 15 residues. The CDR3 here is CASSLVGDYGTEAFF. The CDR3 coding sequence is TGTGCCAGCAGCTTAGTAGGGGATTATGGCACTGAAGCTTTCTTT.

The V and J genes are TRBV28 and TRBJ1-2, with D possibly TRBD1 on 5 matching bases. The CDR3 loop spans 15 amino acids. Germline CDR1 and CDR2: MDHEN and SYDVKM. V was trimmed by 6 bases and J by 3 bases, leaving 17 bases between them. In DNA, the CDR3 is TGTGCCAGCAGCTACCCAGCGGGGGGAGACTATGGCTACACCTTC. It translates to CASSYPAGGDYGYTF.

This chain links TRBV18 with TRBJ2-7; D possibly corresponds to TRBD2 (5 bases). Germline CDR1 is KGHSH and CDR2 is LQKENI. This CDR3 has 15 residues. Trimming removed 2 bases at V and 1 base at J, with 12 bases between. The CDR3 reads CASSPDRSGSYEQYF. CDR3 coding DNA: TGTGCCAGCTCACCAGATCGCAGCGGATCCTACGAGCAGTACTTC.

This clone was recorded a few times. The J gene is TRBJ2-5, the V gene TRBV10-2, with TRBD2 identical over 9 bases. The length of the CDR3 is 18 residues. The junction had 13 bases not matched to a gene; V was cut back by 3 bases and J by 2 bases. Germline assignment: CDR1 WSHSY and CDR2 SAAADI. The chain's CDR3 is CASSDRHSSGALQETQYF. In nucleotides, the CDR3 is TGCGCCAGCAGTGATAGGCATTCTAGCGGGGCCCTTCAAGAGACCCAGTACTTC.

This clone showed up just once. The CDR3 region has the DNA TGTGCCAGCAGGCTCGGTGCGGGGGGAATCGATGAGCAGTTCTTC. It yields the protein CASRLGAGGIDEQFF. The chain is built from TRBV11-2 and TRBJ2-1; 8 bases agree with TRBD2. V was pared by 6 bases and J by 8 bases, with 12 bases of the junction left unmatched. The CDR3 is 15 residues long. Germline V lookup: CDR1 SGHAT, CDR2 FQNNGV.

V usage is TRBV10-1 and J usage is TRBJ1-1; D may be TRBD1 (5 bases). The V and J ends lost 6 bases and 6 bases respectively, with 14 bases between them. The CDR3 loop spans 13 amino acids. Germline V gene data show CDR1 as WNHNN and CDR2 as SYGVQD (reference sequence). The CDR3 reads CASSQGSSSEAFF. The CDR3 DNA sequence: TGCGCCAGCAGCCAGGGATCTTCCTCTGAAGCTTTCTTT.

The chain employs TRBV7-8 and TRBJ2-7; maybe TRBD1 (6 bases). The CDR3 totals 15 residues. Germline CDR1 reads SGHVS; CDR2 reads FQNEAQ. Between the trimmed V and J ends, which lost 4 bases and 3 bases, there was a span of 16 bases. The CDR3 region is CASSSVVTGDYEQYF. CDR3 bases: TGTGCCAGCAGCTCCGTGGTGACAGGAGACTACGAGCAGTACTTC.

The gene calls are TRBV29-1 and TRBJ2-1; either TRBD1 or TRBD2 may fit D (5 bases each). V was trimmed by 5 bases and J by 8 bases, leaving 19 bases between them. The CDR3 covers 14 residues. Germline V gene data show CDR1 as SQVTM and CDR2 as ANQGSEA. CDR3 region: CSVTGISSSDEQFF. As DNA, the CDR3 is TGCAGCGTTACAGGTATATCTAGCAGCGATGAGCAGTTCTTC.

This rearrangement joins TRBV10-3 to TRBJ2-7, with D maybe TRBD1 (6 bases). In germline, CDR1 is ENHRY, CDR2 SYGVKD. V lost 4 bases to trimming and J lost 3 bases, with 10 bases between them. The CDR3 totals 13 residues. CDR3 amino acids: CAISGTVGYEQYF. The CDR3 coding sequence is TGTGCCATCAGTGGGACAGTTGGCTACGAGCAGTACTTC.

This clone was observed a few times. The chain joins TRBV10-3 to TRBJ2-7, with D unclear. Trimming took off 6 bases at V and 1 base at J, with 7 bases between the two ends. The CDR3 totals 12 residues. CDR1 and CDR2 from the germline V gene are ENHRY and SYGVKD. The DNA for the CDR3 is TGTGCCATCAGGGACGGATCCTACGAGCAGTACTTC. Its translation: CAIRDGSYEQYF.

The chain recombines TRBV2 with TRBJ2-3, with TRBD2 matching over 8 bases. The junction had 12 bases not matched to a gene; V was cut back by 6 bases and J by 4 bases. Per the germline V gene, CDR1 is SNHLY and CDR2 is FYNNEI. The CDR3 spans 16 residues. The CDR3 sequence: CASSSLGRGAADTQYF. CDR3 coding DNA: TGTGCCAGCAGCTCCTTGGGGCGGGGGGCAGCAGATACGCAGTATTTT. Complete variable domain (other parts from reference TRBV2 and TRBJ2-3): EPEVTQTPSHQVTQMGQEVILRCVPISNHLYFYWYRQILGQKVEFLVSFYNNEISEKSEIFDDQFSVERPDGSNFTLKIRSTKLEDSAMYFCASSSLGRGAADTQYFGPGTRLTVL.

V and J are TRBV27 and TRBJ2-5, with D hard to call. CDR1 and CDR2 (germline): MNHEY, SMNVEV (reference sequence). V was pared by 3 bases and J by 5 bases, with 10 bases between. The CDR3 extends over 13 amino acids. CDR3 nucleotides: TGTGCCAGCAGTTTCGGCCCGGTCGAGACCCAGTACTTC. Translated, it gives CASSFGPVETQYF.

This chain links TRBV7-8 with TRBJ2-7, with D tentatively TRBD1 (5 bases). CDR1 is SGHVS, CDR2 FQNEAQ, per germline. V dropped 0 bases and J dropped 1 base, with 7 bases sitting between them. CDR3 size: 14 residues. CDR3 residues: CASSLARASYEQYF. CDR3 bases: TGTGCCAGCAGCTTAGCCAGGGCATCCTACGAGCAGTACTTC.

The chain combines TRBV5-6 with TRBJ1-1; maybe TRBD1 (6 bases). The germline CDR1 and CDR2 sequences are SGHDT and YYEEEE. Trimming took 0 bases from V and 4 from J, leaving 13 bases between them. The CDR3 extends over 15 amino acids. CDR3 protein: CASSLAGGAGTEAFF. The CDR3 DNA sequence: TGTGCCAGCAGCTTGGCGGGGGGCGCTGGCACTGAAGCTTTCTTT.

The chain carries TRBV5-5 and TRBJ1-2; the D gene is possibly TRBD1 (5 bases). This CDR3 is built from 12 residues. The V gene lost 0 bases and the J gene lost 7 bases, with 7 bases spanning the gap. The germline V gene has CDR1 SGHKS and CDR2 YYEKEE (reference sequence). In DNA, the CDR3 is TGTGCCAGCAGCTTGGTAGGGGCTGGCTACACCTTC. Protein product: CASSLVGAGYTF.